This T cell receptor (beta chain) was found in a study of radiation and T cells in renal cell carcinoma. Only in-frame clones appear in the TCRdb table, and some are missing; sequencing was by immunoSEQ multiplex PCR. The sample records about 64,000 clones, around three quarters being singletons. Stated time point: blood 4 weeks post-SBRT, at nephrectomy. Treatment of the sample: 15 Gy SBRT to primary tumor, nephrectomy 4 weeks later. Radiation-treated patients gave blood at baseline, week 2 and week 4. V lost 8 bases and J 2 bases, leaving 13 bases between the germline ends. There are 14 residues in the CDR3. Germline V CDR1 and CDR2: SEHNR, FQNEAQ (reference sequence).

V and J are TRBV7-9 and TRBJ1-5; TRBD1 is a possible D gene (5 bases). Sequenced material: blood, taken from a patient whose treatment included radiotherapy and nephrectomy. This receptor was obtained from a man in his sixties with renal cell carcinoma. This chain's CDR3 is CASSGGSGNQPQHF. DNA for the CDR3: TGTGCCAGCTCTGGGGGGTCGGGCAATCAGCCCCAGCATTTT.